This is a list of T cell receptor beta chains from one sample in a study of blood T cell repertoires in COVID-19. Only in-frame clones appear in the TCRdb table, and some are missing; sequencing was by immunoSEQ multiplex PCR. The sample holds a few hundred thousand clones, about 87% seen once. Sequencing used PBMCs or T cells enriched from blood (not recorded which). The receptors were gathered from a man aged 30 to 45 who had recovered from COVID-19. Both conserved end residues are part of each CDR3. D genes are given only for firm matches. Only part of the rows carry a size: once, few, many, or a class if the clone is expanded.

CASRGGQVLNTGELFF TGTGCCAGCAGGGGGGGACAGGTCCTGAACACCGGGGAGCTGTTTTTT once TRBJ2-2 TRBV2 TRBD1
CASSDPGQDSPLHF TGCGCCAGCAGTGATCCAGGGCAAGATTCACCCCTCCACTTT NA TRBJ1-6 TRBV5-1 NA
CASTEDRYGYTF TGTGCCAGCACCGAGGACAGATATGGCTACACCTTC few TRBJ1-2 TRBV19 NA
CASSLAVGGYSPNYGYTF TGTGCCAGCAGCTTGGCGGTAGGAGGGTACAGCCCTAACTATGGCTACACCTTC once TRBJ1-2 TRBV5-6 NA
CASSYRDYSWDYNEQFF TGTGCCAGCAGTTACCGGGACTACTCCTGGGACTACAATGAGCAGTTCTTC once TRBJ2-1 TRBV6-2/TRBV6-3 TRBD2
CASSQEPRTGGNYGYTF TGTGCCAGCAGCCAAGAGCCCCGGACAGGCGGCAACTATGGCTACACCTTC NA TRBJ1-2 TRBV3-1/TRBV3-2 TRBD1
CASSLKGQGAGAFF TGTGCCAGCAGCTTAAAGGGACAGGGGGCAGGGGCTTTCTTT NA TRBJ1-1 TRBV13 TRBD1
CASSLGAANYGYTF TGTGCCAGCAGCTTGGGGGCAGCTAACTATGGCTACACCTTC NA TRBJ1-2 TRBV5-4 NA
CASSPLPGSNQPQHF TGTGCCAGCAGCCCCCTGCCCGGTTCCAATCAGCCCCAGCATTTT few TRBJ1-5 TRBV6-5 NA
CASSGGTGPRQNTEAFF TGTGCCAGTAGTGGGGGGACGGGTCCTAGGCAGAACACTGAAGCTTTCTTT NA TRBJ1-1 TRBV19 NA
CASSGGGAADTQYF TGTGCCAGCAGCGGCGGGGGGGCCGCAGATACGCAGTATTTT once TRBJ2-3 TRBV2 TRBD2
CASSTHRGLPNQPQHF TGTGCCAGCAGTACACACAGGGGCCTCCCCAATCAGCCCCAGCATTTT NA TRBJ1-5 TRBV25-1 TRBD1
CASSLGGTRGYTF TGTGCCAGCAGCTTAGGAGGTACACGAGGCTACACCTTC NA TRBJ1-2 TRBV7-9 NA
CASSLKGGNTEAFF TGTGCCAGCAGCCTAAAAGGGGGAAATACTGAAGCTTTCTTT NA TRBJ1-1 TRBV6-5 NA
CATSSGQLGSPLHF TGTGCCACCAGCAGTGGACAGTTGGGCTCACCCCTCCACTTT NA TRBJ1-6 TRBV15 NA
CASSEQGWAYEQYF TGTGCCAGTAGCGAACAGGGGTGGGCCTACGAGCAGTACTTC few TRBJ2-7 TRBV19 TRBD1
CASSYSGQGSEQYF TGTGCCAGCAGTTACTCCGGACAGGGCAGCGAGCAGTACTTC few TRBJ2-7 TRBV6-2/TRBV6-3 TRBD1
CASEDSRENQPQHF TGCGCCAGCGAAGACAGTCGGGAGAATCAGCCCCAGCATTTT NA TRBJ1-5 TRBV10-1 NA
CASSDGLAGGVSYEQYF TGTGCCAGCTCCGACGGACTAGCGGGGGGTGTGTCCTACGAGCAGTACTTC NA TRBJ2-7 TRBV18 TRBD2
CASSRGTNTEAFF TGTGCCAGTAGTCGCGGTACGAACACTGAAGCTTTCTTT NA TRBJ1-1 TRBV19 NA
CASSLRQGLNYGYTF TGCGCCAGCAGCTTGAGACAGGGGCTTAACTATGGCTACACCTTC NA TRBJ1-2 TRBV5-1 TRBD1
CAWKPRDRNYGYTF TGTGCCTGGAAACCCCGCGACAGGAACTATGGCTACACCTTC NA TRBJ1-2 TRBV30 NA
CATSRAGQGADNEKLFF TGTGCCACCAGCAGAGCGGGACAGGGGGCGGATAATGAAAAACTGTTTTTT NA TRBJ1-4 TRBV15 TRBD1
CASSLGGSTAFF TGTGCCAGCAGTTTGGGGGGAAGCACGGCTTTCTTT NA TRBJ1-1 TRBV12-3/TRBV12-4 NA
CSVVTAPKAEQYF TGCAGCGTGGTGACAGCACCGAAGGCCGAGCAGTACTTC NA TRBJ2-7 TRBV29-1 NA
CASSLDRSNSYEQYF TGCGCCAGCAGCTTGGACAGGAGTAACTCCTACGAGCAGTACTTC NA TRBJ2-7 TRBV5-1 NA
CASSEFGEEDSNQPQHF TGTGCCAGCAGTGAATTTGGAGAGGAAGATAGCAATCAGCCCCAGCATTTT NA TRBJ1-5 TRBV2 NA
CASSIGPNTGELFF TGTGCCAGTAGTATTGGGCCGAACACCGGGGAGCTGTTTTTT NA TRBJ2-2 TRBV19 NA
CASRQGTTQETQYF TGCGCCAGCAGGCAAGGGACTACTCAAGAGACCCAGTACTTC NA TRBJ2-5 TRBV5-1 TRBD2
CAWSGTGGGYGYTF TGTGCCTGGAGTGGTACAGGGGGAGGCTATGGCTACACCTTC NA TRBJ1-2 TRBV30 TRBD1
CASSPLGGGQPQHF TGTGCCAGTAGTCCATTGGGGGGGGGTCAGCCCCAGCATTTT NA TRBJ1-5 TRBV19 NA
CASSLGQAVSPQHF TGTGCCAGCAGCTTAGGACAGGCAGTATCCCCCCAGCATTTT NA TRBJ1-5 TRBV7-2 NA
CASSLGQGVIDEKLFF TGCGCCAGCAGCCTGGGACAGGGGGTAATCGATGAAAAACTGTTTTTT NA TRBJ1-4 TRBV5-1 TRBD1
CASSPSGRTEAFF TGTGCCAGCAGCCCTAGCGGGAGGACTGAAGCTTTCTTT NA TRBJ1-1 TRBV7-8 NA
CASSFNYEQYF TGTGCCAGCAGCTTTAACTACGAGCAGTACTTC NA TRBJ2-7 TRBV7-8 NA
CASIFTLTDSYGYTF TGTGCCAGCATTTTCACATTGACAGACAGCTATGGCTACACCTTC once TRBJ1-2 TRBV6-5 NA
CASSPWTGDSNQPQHF TGTGCCAGCAGCCCCTGGACAGGAGATAGCAATCAGCCCCAGCATTTT NA TRBJ1-5 TRBV7-6 TRBD1
CASDNPIAGRQETQYF TGTGCTAGTGATAACCCCATAGCGGGGCGTCAAGAGACCCAGTACTTC NA TRBJ2-5 TRBV12-5 TRBD2
CASSLQLTSTDTQYF TGTGCCAGCAGCTTACAATTGACTAGCACAGATACGCAGTATTTT NA TRBJ2-3 TRBV13 NA
CASSLTQTGRGAKNIQYF TGTGCCAGCAGCTTGACCCAAACGGGGAGGGGGGCCAAAAACATTCAGTACTTC NA TRBJ2-4 TRBV7-8 NA
CASSVEGTVYTEAFF TGTGCCAGCAGCGTAGAAGGGACAGTTTACACTGAAGCTTTCTTT many TRBJ1-1 TRBV9 TRBD1
CASSLPGVGSEKLFF TGCGCCAGCAGCCTCCCCGGGGTCGGTAGTGAAAAACTGTTTTTT NA TRBJ1-4 TRBV4-1 NA
CASSRGQIYGYTF TGTGCCAGCAGCCGCGGACAAATCTATGGCTACACCTTC few TRBJ1-2 TRBV6-5 NA
CASSLGTSNVEQFF TGTGCCAGCAGCTTGGGGACTAGCAACGTTGAGCAGTTCTTC NA TRBJ2-1 TRBV5-5 TRBD2
CASSLDAGGLGTQYF TGCGCCAGCAGCTTGGACGCCGGGGGGCTGGGGACCCAGTACTTC NA TRBJ2-5 TRBV5-1 NA
CASTGQWAQPQHF TGTGCCAGTACAGGACAGTGGGCTCAGCCCCAGCATTTT once TRBJ1-5 TRBV12-3/TRBV12-4 NA
CASSQTRQGNQPQHF TGTGCCAGCAGCCAAACACGGCAGGGCAATCAGCCCCAGCATTTT NA TRBJ1-5 TRBV2 NA
CATSNLGTAQETQYF TGTGCCACCAGCAACTTAGGGACAGCCCAAGAGACCCAGTACTTC NA TRBJ2-5 TRBV15 TRBD1
CASRQMPEGVPELFF TGCGCCAGCAGACAGATGCCTGAGGGGGTCCCGGAGCTGTTTTTT NA TRBJ2-2 TRBV5-1 NA
CASSYQGGAWYGYTF TGTGCCAGCAGTTACCAAGGGGGCGCTTGGTATGGCTACACCTTC NA TRBJ1-2 TRBV6-6 TRBD1
CASRLDWSAGELFF TGTGCCAGCAGGCTAGATTGGAGCGCCGGGGAGCTGTTTTTT few TRBJ2-2 TRBV2 NA
CASSLSGTANYGYTF TGTGCCAGCAGTTTATCAGGGACAGCAAACTATGGCTACACCTTC NA TRBJ1-2 TRBV27 TRBD1
CASSEFPGGAGNTEAFF TGCGCCAGCAGTGAGTTCCCAGGGGGCGCGGGGAACACTGAAGCTTTCTTT NA TRBJ1-1 TRBV10-1 TRBD1
CASSPVATPGELFF TGTGCCAGCAGTCCTGTAGCGACCCCCGGGGAGCTGTTTTTT few TRBJ2-2 TRBV2 NA
CSAKHSPGYTF TGCAGTGCCAAACACAGCCCCGGCTACACCTTC NA TRBJ1-2 TRBV20-1 NA